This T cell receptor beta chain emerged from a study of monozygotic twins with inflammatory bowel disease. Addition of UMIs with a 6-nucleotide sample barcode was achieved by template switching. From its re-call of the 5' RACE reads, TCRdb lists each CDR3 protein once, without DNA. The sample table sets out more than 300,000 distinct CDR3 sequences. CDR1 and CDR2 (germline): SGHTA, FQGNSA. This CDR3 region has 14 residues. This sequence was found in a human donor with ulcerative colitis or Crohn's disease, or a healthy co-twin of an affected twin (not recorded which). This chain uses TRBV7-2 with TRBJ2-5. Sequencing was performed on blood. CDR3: CASSFTGVQETQYF.